One sample yielded the 9 T cell receptor beta chains listed below, sequenced in a study of human T cells and chemical hapten exposure. Time point indicated: patch test 3, about 24 weeks after DPC sensitization. Treatment reported: therapeutic diphenylcyclopropenone sensitization with weekly scalp DPC. MiXCR was run by TCRdb on the RACE reads, yielding one entry per CDR3 protein. Of some 32,000 distinct CDR3 sequences listed, 5% to 6% are singletons. The input for sequencing was whole blood, taken in connection with sensitization to the hapten diphenylcyclopropenone (DPC). The receptors stem from a man under 40 with alopecia areata. Some clones in this sample may be carry-over from other donors' samples.

This clonotype came up many times. This chain connects TRBV5-1 to TRBJ2-5; possibly TRBD2 for D (5 bases). V gave up 0 bases and J gave up 0 bases, with 9 bases separating them. Germline lookup yields CDR1 SGHRS and CDR2 YFSETQ. This CDR3 is 15 amino acids long. CDR3 residues: CASSLAGSYQETQYF. In nucleotides, the CDR3 is TGCGCCAGCAGCTTGGCGGGATCTTACCAAGAGACCCAGTACTTC.

This clonotype was counted many times. The gene calls are TRBV12-3 or TRBV12-4 and TRBJ1-1, with D tentatively TRBD1 (5 bases). Trimming removed 6 bases at V and 0 bases at J, with 11 bases between. The CDR3 covers 14 residues. CDR3 nucleotide sequence: TGTGCCAGCAGACCCTCCAGGGTGAACACTGAAGCTTTCTTT. Translated, it gives CASRPSRVNTEAFF.

This clonotype showed up many times. The CDR3 here is CATTTRTSVTDTQYF. The CDR3 region has the DNA TGTGCCACCACGACTCGGACTAGCGTCACAGATACGCAGTATTTT. This chain uses TRBV2 with TRBJ2-3; TRBD2 matches 9 bases. Germline V gives CDR1 SNHLY, CDR2 FYNNEI. V lost 10 bases and J lost 2; bases outside the gene matches: 10. The CDR3 covers 15 residues.

In its sample, this clonotype was seen many times. The V gene is TRBV18, the J gene TRBJ1-5; maybe TRBD1 (5 bases). This CDR3 spans 14 amino acids. Germline CDR1 is KGHSH and CDR2 is LQKENI. Trimming stripped 6 bases from V and 5 bases from J, with 14 bases between. In DNA form, the CDR3 reads TGTGCCAGCTCCCCGGGGGGGAGAGATCAGCCCCAGCATTTT. It yields the protein CASSPGGRDQPQHF.

Ten or more counts support this clonotype. The chain joins TRBV21-1 to TRBJ1-5; TRBD1, the table's D call, was not compared with the DNA. TRBV21-1 is recorded as a pseudogene. This CDR3 comprises 19 residues. CDR3 nucleotide sequence: TGTGCCAGCAGCAAAGCAGAGTCGACAGTCTCTAAGAGCAATCAGCCCCAGCATTTT. Its protein is CASSKAESTVSKSNQPQHF.

At least ten counts were recorded for this clonotype. The chain has TRBV20-1 and TRBJ1-4, with a possible D match to TRBD1 (5 bases). There are 12 residues in the CDR3. The V gene lost 6 bases and the J gene lost 6 bases, with 11 bases spanning the gap. Germline V gene sequence: CDR1 DFQATT, CDR2 SNEGSKA (reference sequence). CDR3 region: CSATGTDEKLFF. The CDR3 DNA reads as TGCAGTGCCACCGGGACTGATGAAAAACTGTTTTTT.

This clonotype was observed at least ten times. The V gene is TRBV20-1, the J gene TRBJ2-2, with 8 bases aligning to TRBD2. The V gene's germline CDR1 is DFQATT and CDR2 SNEGSKA (reference sequence). The CDR3 length is 14 residues. J lost 5 bases, V lost 7 bases, and 9 bases had no gene match. The CDR3 nucleotides read TGCAGTGTCTCCACGGGGGGGAGGACCGGGGAGCTGTTTTTT. Translated: CSVSTGGRTGELFF.

There are many counts of this clonotype. The chain recombines TRBV5-5 with TRBJ2-1; 11 bases map to TRBD2. Losses at the gene ends were 2 bases for V and 7 bases for J; bases not matched to a gene: 8. Germline CDR1 and CDR2: SGHKS and YYEKEE (reference sequence). The CDR3 is 16 residues long. The CDR3 coding sequence is TGTGCCAGCAGCTTCTTAGCGGGGGGGCCGGGAAATGAGCAGTTCTTC. It yields the protein CASSFLAGGPGNEQFF. The complete variable domain, with remaining parts taken from reference TRBV5-5 and TRBJ2-1, reads DAGVTQSPTHLIKTRGQQVTLRCSPISGHKSVSWYQQVLGQGPQFIFQYYEKEERGRGNFPDRFSARQFPNYSSELNVNALLLGDSALYLCASSFLAGGPGNEQFFGPGTRLTVL.

There are many counts of this clonotype. The chain carries TRBV20-1 and TRBJ1-4, with 8 bases fitting TRBD1. The CDR3 loop spans 13 amino acids. Looked up from germline, CDR1 is DFQATT and CDR2 is SNEGSKA (reference sequence). V was pared by 1 base and J by 10 bases, with 5 bases of the junction left unmatched. This CDR3 is CSARVDRGGKLFF. The CDR3 nucleotides are TGCAGTGCTAGAGTAGACAGGGGAGGAAAACTGTTTTTT.